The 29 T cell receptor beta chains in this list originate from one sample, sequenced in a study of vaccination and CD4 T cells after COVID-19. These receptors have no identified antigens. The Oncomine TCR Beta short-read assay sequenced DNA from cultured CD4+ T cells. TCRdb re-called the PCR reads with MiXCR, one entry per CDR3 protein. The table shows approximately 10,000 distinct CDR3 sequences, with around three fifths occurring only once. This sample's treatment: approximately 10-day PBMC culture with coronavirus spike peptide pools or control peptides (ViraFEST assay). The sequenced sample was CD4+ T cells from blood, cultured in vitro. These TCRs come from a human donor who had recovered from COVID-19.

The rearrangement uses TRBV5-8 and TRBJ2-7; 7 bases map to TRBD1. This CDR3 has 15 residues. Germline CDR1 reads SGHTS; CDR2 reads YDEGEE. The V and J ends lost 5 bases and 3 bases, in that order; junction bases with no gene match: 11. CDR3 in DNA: TGTGCCAGCAGTAGAACAGGGGCCCTTCTCTACGAGCAGTACTTC. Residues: CASSRTGALLYEQYF.

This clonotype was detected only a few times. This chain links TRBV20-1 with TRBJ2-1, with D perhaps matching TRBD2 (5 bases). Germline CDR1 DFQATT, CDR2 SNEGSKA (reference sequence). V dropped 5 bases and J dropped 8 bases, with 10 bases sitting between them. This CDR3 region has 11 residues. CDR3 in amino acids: CSASKGDEQFF. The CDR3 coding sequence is TGCAGTGCTTCCAAGGGAGATGAGCAGTTCTTC.

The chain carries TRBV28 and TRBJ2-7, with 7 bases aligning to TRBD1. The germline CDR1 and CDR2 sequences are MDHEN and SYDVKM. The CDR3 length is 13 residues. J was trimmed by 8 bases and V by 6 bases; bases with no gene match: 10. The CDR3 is CASSMNTGAKQYF. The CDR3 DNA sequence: TGTGCCAGCAGCATGAATACAGGGGCAAAGCAGTACTTC.

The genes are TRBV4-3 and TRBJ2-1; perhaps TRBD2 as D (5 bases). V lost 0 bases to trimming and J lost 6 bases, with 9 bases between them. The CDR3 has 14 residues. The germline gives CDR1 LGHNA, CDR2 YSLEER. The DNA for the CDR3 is TGCGCCAGCAGCCAAGATCCCGGGGTCAATGAGCAGTTCTTC. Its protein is CASSQDPGVNEQFF.

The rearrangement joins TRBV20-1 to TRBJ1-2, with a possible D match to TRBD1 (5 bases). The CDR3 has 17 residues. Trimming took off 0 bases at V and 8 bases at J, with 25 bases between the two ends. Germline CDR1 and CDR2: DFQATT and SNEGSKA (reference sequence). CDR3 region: CSARDHGTVVEVAGYTF. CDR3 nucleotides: TGCAGTGCTAGAGATCACGGGACGGTGGTCGAGGTTGCAGGCTACACCTTC.

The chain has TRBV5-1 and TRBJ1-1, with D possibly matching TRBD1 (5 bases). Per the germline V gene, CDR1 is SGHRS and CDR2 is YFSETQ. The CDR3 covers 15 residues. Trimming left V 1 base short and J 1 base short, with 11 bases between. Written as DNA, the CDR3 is TGCGCCAGCAGCTTGAGGAGTACAGGGAACACTGAAGCTTTCTTT. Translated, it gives CASSLRSTGNTEAFF.

Written as DNA, the CDR3 is TGTGCCAGCAGCTCCCCGGGAGGACGGACCGGGGAGCTGTTTTTT. Residues: CASSSPGGRTGELFF. The V gene is TRBV7-9, the J gene TRBJ2-2; 7 nucleotides line up with TRBD2. V shed 4 bases, J shed 5 bases, and the junction held 7 bases outside the gene matches. Germline values: CDR1 SEHNR, CDR2 FQNEAQ (reference sequence). This CDR3 contains 15 residues.

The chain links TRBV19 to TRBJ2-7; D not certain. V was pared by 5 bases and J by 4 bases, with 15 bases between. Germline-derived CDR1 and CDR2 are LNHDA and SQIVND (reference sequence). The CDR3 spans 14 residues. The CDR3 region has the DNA TGTGCCAGTAGTTTTATTGGCGGTAATTACGAGCAGTACTTC. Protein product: CASSFIGGNYEQYF.

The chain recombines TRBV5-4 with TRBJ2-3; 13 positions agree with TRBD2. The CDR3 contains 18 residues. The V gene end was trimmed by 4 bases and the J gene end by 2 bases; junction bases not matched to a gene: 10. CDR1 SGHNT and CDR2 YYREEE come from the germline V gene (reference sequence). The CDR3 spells CASSPPAGLAGVTDTQYF. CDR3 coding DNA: TGTGCCAGCAGCCCACCCGCCGGACTAGCGGGAGTCACAGATACGCAGTATTTT.

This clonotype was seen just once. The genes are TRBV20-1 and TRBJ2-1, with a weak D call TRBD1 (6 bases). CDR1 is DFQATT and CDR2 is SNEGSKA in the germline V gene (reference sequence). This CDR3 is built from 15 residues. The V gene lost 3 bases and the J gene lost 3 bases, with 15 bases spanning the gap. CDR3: CSARIGTRGYNEQFF. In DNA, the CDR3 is TGCAGTGCTAGGATTGGGACCAGGGGCTACAATGAGCAGTTCTTC.

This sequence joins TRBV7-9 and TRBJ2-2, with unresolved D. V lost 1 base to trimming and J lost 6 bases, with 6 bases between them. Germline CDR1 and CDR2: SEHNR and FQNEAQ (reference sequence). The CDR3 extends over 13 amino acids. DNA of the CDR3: TGTGCCAGCAGCTTAGTGGTTCCCGGGGAGCTGTTTTTT. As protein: CASSLVVPGELFF.

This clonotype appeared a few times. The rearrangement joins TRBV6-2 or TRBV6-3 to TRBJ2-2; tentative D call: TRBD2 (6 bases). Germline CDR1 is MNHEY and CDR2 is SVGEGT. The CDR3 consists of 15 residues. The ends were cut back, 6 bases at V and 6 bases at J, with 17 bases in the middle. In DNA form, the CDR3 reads TGTGCCAGCAGCCGGACTATCGGGGACTCCGGGGAGCTGTTTTTT. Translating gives CASSRTIGDSGELFF.

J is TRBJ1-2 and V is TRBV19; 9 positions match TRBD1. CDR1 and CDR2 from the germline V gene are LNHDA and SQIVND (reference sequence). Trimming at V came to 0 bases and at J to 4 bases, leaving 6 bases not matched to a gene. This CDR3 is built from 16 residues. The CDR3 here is CASSIEGTGNLYGYTF. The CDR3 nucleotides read TGTGCCAGTAGTATAGAGGGGACAGGGAATCTCTATGGCTACACCTTC. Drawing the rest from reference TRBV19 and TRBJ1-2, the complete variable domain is DGGITQSPKYLFRKEGQNVTLSCEQNLNHDAMYWYRQDPGQGLRLIYYSQIVNDFQKGDIAEGYSVSREKKESFPLTVTSAQKNPTAFYLCASSIEGTGNLYGYTFGSGTRLTVV.

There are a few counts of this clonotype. DNA of the CDR3: TGTGCCAGCTCAGGGGTACTGGTTCAGCCCCAGCATTTT. Encoded protein: CASSGVLVQPQHF. The rearrangement links TRBV6-2 or TRBV6-3 to TRBJ1-5, with D perhaps matching TRBD1 (6 bases). The V gene's germline CDR1 is MNHEY and CDR2 SVGEGT. Deletions cut 8 bases from V and 6 bases from J, with 14 bases between. The CDR3 has 13 residues.

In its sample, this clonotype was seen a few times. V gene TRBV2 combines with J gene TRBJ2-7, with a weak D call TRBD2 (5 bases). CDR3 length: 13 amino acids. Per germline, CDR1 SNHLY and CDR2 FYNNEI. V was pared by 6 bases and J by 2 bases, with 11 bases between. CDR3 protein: CASRSDYTYEQYF. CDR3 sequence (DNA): TGTGCCAGCAGGTCAGACTATACCTACGAGCAGTACTTC.

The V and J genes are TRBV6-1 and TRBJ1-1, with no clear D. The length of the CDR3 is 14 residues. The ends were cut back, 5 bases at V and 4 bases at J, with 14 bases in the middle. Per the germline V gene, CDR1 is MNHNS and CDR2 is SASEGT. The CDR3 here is CASSNLAFGTEAFF. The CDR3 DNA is TGTGCCAGCAGTAACCTAGCCTTTGGCACTGAAGCTTTCTTT.

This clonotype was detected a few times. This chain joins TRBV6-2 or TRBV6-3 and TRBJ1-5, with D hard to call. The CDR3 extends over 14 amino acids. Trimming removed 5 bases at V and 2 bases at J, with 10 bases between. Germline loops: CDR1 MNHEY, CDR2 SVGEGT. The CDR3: CASSRTERNQPQHF. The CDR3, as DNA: TGTGCCAGCAGTCGGACGGAGCGCAATCAGCCCCAGCATTTT.

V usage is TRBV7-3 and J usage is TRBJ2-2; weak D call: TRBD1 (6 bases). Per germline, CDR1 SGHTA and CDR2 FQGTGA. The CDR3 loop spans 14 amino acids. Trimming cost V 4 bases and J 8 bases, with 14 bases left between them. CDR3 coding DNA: TGTGCCAGCAGCTCTTCAGGGGTGGCTGGGGAGCTGTTTTTT. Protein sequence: CASSSSGVAGELFF.

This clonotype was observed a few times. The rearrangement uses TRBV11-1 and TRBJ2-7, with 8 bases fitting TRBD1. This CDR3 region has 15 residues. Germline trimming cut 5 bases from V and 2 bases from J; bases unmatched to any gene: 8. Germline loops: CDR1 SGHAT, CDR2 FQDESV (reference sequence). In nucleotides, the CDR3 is TGTGCCAGCAGCCAGGGGACAGGTCGTACCTACGAGCAGTACTTC. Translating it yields CASSQGTGRTYEQYF.

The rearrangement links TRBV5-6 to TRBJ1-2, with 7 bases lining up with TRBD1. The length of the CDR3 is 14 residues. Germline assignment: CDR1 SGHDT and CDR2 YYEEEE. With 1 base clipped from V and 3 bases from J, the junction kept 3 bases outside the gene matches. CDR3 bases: TGTGCCAGCAGCTTGTCAGGGACAGACTATGGCTACACCTTC. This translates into CASSLSGTDYGYTF.

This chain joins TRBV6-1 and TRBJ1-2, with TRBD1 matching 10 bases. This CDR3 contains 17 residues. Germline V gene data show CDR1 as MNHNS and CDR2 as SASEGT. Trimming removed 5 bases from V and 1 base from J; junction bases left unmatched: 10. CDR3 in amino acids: CASSKRQGAFGNYGYTF. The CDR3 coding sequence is TGTGCCAGCAGTAAACGACAGGGGGCGTTCGGTAACTATGGCTACACCTTC.

CDR3 sequence reads: CASSEGGFSYEQYF. The DNA for the CDR3 is TGTGCCAGCAGTGAAGGAGGTTTCTCCTACGAGCAGTACTTC. The chain carries TRBV6-1 and TRBJ2-7; unclear D gene. Between the trimmed V and J ends, which lost 1 base and 0 bases, there was a span of 7 bases. Germline loops: CDR1 MNHNS, CDR2 SASEGT. The CDR3 contains 14 residues.

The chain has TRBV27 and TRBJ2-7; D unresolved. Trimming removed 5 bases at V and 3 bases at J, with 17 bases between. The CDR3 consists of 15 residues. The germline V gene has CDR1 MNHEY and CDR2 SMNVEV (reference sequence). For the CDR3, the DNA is TGTGCCAGCAGTCTCCCAGGACGGTTTGGCTACGAGCAGTACTTC. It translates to CASSLPGRFGYEQYF.

CDR3 region: CASSSKRDPYNEQFF. CDR3 DNA sequence: TGTGCCAGCAGCTCAAAGCGGGATCCCTACAATGAGCAGTTCTTC. This sequence joins TRBV2 and TRBJ2-1, with TRBD2 identical over 7 bases. The CDR3 totals 15 residues. V was pared by 6 bases and J by 2 bases, with 7 bases of the junction left unmatched. Looked up from germline, CDR1 is SNHLY and CDR2 is FYNNEI.

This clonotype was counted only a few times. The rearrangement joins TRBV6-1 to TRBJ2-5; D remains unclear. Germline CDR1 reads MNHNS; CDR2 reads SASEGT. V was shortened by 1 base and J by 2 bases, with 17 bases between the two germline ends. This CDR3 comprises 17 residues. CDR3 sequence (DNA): TGTGCCAGCAGTGAAGTAACACACCCTGCACTACAAGAGACCCAGTACTTC. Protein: CASSEVTHPALQETQYF.

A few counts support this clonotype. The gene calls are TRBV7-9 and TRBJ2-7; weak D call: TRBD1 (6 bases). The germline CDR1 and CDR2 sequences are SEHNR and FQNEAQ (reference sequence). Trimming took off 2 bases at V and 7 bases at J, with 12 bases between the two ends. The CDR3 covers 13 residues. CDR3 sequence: CASSLSWTDEQYF. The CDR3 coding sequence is TGTGCCAGCAGCTTATCATGGACAGATGAGCAGTACTTC.

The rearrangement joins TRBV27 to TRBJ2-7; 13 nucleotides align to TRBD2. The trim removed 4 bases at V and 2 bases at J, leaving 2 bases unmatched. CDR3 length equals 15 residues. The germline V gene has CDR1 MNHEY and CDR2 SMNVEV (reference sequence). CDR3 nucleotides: TGTGCCAGCAGTTGCGGGACTAGCGGGACCTACGAGCAGTACTTC. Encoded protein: CASSCGTSGTYEQYF.

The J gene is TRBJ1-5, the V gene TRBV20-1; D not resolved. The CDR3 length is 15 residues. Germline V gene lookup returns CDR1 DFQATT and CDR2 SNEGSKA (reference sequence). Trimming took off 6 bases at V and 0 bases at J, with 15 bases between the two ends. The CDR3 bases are TGCAGTGCGGATACCCTGGATGATAGCAATCAGCCCCAGCATTTT. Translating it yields CSADTLDDSNQPQHF.

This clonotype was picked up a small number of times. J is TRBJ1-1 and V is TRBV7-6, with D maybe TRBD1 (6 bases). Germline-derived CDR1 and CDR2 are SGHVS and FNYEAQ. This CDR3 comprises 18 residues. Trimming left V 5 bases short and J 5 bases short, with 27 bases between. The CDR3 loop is CASSPRLVGGRGKTEAFF. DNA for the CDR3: TGTGCCAGCAGCCCCCGTTTGGTAGGGGGAAGGGGGAAGACTGAAGCTTTCTTT.